Described below is a single T cell receptor (beta chain) sequence and its context. The sample comes from a study of blood T cell repertoires in COVID-19. Study summary: The cDNA or gDNA used as material had been derived from T cells, B-cell-depleted T cells, or PBMCs.

Germline V CDR1 and CDR2: MNHEY, SVGAGI. There are 13 residues in the CDR3. With V trimmed by 6 bases and J by 5 bases, 3 bases remained unmatched. Authors' data handling: From reference gene primer amplification, estimates of nucleated cell counts were derived. Using immunoSEQ multiplex PCR, the repertoire was profiled, and TCRdb retains in-frame clones only, with some absent. V and J calls and clone size are given by that table; D and trimming were obtained from the DNA. The sample has 35,000 to 55,000 clones, around 91% seen once. J is TRBJ2-2 and V is TRBV6-5; the match to TRBD1 covers 7 bases. This clonotype originated in a man aged 45 to 65 with active COVID-19. Sequences were obtained from peripheral blood. CDR3 DNA sequence: TGTGCCAGCAGCAAACAGGGGACCGGGGAGCTGTTTTTT. Residues: CASSKQGTGELFF.